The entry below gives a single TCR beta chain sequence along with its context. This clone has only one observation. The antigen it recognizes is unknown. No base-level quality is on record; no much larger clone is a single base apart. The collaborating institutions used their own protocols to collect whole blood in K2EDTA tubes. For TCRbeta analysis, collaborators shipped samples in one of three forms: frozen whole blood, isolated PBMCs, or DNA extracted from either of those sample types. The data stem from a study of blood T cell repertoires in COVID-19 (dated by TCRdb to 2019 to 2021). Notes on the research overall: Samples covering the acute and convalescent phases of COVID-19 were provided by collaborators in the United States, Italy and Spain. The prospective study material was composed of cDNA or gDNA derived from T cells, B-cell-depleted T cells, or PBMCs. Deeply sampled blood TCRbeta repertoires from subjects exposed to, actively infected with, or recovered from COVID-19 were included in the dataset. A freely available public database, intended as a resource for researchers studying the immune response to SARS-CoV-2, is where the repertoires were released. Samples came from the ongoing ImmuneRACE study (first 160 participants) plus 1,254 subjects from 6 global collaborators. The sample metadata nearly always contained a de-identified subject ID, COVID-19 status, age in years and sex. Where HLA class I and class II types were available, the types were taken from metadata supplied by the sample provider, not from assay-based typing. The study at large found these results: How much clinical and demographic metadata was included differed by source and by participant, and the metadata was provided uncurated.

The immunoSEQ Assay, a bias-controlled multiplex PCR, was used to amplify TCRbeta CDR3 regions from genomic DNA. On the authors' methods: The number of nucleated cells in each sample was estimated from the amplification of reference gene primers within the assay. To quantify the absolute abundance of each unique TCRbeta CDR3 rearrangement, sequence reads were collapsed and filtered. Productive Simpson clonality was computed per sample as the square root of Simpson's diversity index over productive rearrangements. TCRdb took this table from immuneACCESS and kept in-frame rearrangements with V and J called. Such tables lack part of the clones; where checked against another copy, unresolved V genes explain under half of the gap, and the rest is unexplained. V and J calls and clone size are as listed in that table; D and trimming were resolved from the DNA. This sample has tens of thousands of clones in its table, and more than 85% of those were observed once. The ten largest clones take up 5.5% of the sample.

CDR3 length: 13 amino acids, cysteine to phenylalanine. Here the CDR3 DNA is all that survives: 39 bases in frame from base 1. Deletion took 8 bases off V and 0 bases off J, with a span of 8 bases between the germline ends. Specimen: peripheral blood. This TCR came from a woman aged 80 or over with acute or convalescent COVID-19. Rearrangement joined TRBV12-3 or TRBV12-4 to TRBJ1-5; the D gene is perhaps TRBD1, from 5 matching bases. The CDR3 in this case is CASGRGSNQPQHF. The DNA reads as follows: TGTGCCAGCGGAAGGGGTAGCAATCAGCCCCAGCATTTT.